This is a list of T cell receptor beta chains from one sample in a study of T cell changes during pregnancy in multiple sclerosis. Assay: immunoSEQ multiplex PCR; the TCRdb copy retains only in-frame clones and omits some. The sample has approximately 41,000 clones, 85% to 95% seen once. Source: CD8+ T cells from peripheral blood mononuclear cells, taken in the third trimester of pregnancy. Receptors were obtained from a female donor with multiple sclerosis, enrolled in a pregnancy study. The CDR3 runs from the conserved cysteine through the conserved F or W. A D gene is named only where the DNA matches it firmly. Size is stated for part of the rows, as once, few or many counts, or as a class when the clone is expanded.

TRBV9	.	TRBJ1-2	TRBD1	CASTGRQGAPDGYTF	TGTGCCAGCACTGGGAGACAGGGGGCACCGGATGGCTACACCTTC
TRBV11-2	.	TRBJ2-7	TRBD2	CASSLAPGRVAYEQYF	TGTGCCAGCAGCTTAGCCCCTGGGAGGGTGGCCTACGAGCAGTACTTC
TRBV19	once	TRBJ2-1	.	CASSIGAGNEQFF	TGTGCCAGTAGTATAGGGGCGGGCAATGAGCAGTTCTTC
TRBV7-3	.	TRBJ2-2	TRBD2	CASSLNYPGTSGDTGELFF	TGTGCCAGCAGCCTAAATTACCCCGGGACTAGCGGGGACACCGGGGAGCTGTTTTTT
TRBV9	.	TRBJ2-1	TRBD2	CASSLTDPGLDNEQFF	TGTGCCAGCAGCTTGACAGATCCGGGACTAGACAATGAGCAGTTCTTC
TRBV4-1	.	TRBJ2-7	.	CASSPSQGLNEQYF	TGCGCCAGCAGCCCGTCACAGGGTTTGAACGAGCAGTACTTC
TRBV27	.	TRBJ1-5	TRBD1	CASSLNRGINQPQHF	TGTGCCAGCAGTCTGAACAGGGGGATAAACCAGCCCCAGCATTTT
TRBV7-2	.	TRBJ2-1	TRBD2	CASSLTSGRANEQFF	TGTGCCAGCAGTCTGACTAGCGGGAGGGCTAATGAGCAGTTCTTC
TRBV28	.	TRBJ1-5	.	CASSPPVGSVSDSNQPQHF	TGTGCCAGCAGCCCCCCCGTCGGGTCTGTGTCGGATAGCAATCAGCCCCAGCATTTT
TRBV4-3	once	TRBJ1-2	TRBD1	CASSHMAGGGYGYTF	TGCGCCAGCAGCCATATGGCAGGGGGTGGCTATGGCTACACCTTC
TRBV27	.	TRBJ2-5	TRBD2	CASSFFGEGETQYF	TGTGCCAGCAGTTTTTTCGGGGAGGGAGAGACCCAGTACTTC
TRBV27	.	TRBJ2-7	TRBD2	CASSLVGGPSAVYEQYF	TGTGCCAGCAGTTTAGTGGGAGGGCCCTCAGCCGTCTACGAGCAGTACTTC
TRBV27	.	TRBJ2-7	TRBD1	CASSFGRGISYEQYF	TGTGCCAGCAGTTTCGGCAGGGGGATCTCCTACGAGCAGTACTTC
TRBV15	.	TRBJ2-7	TRBD2	CATSRDLLAGGEQYF	TGTGCCACCAGCAGAGATTTACTAGCGGGAGGCGAGCAGTACTTC
TRBV27	.	TRBJ2-1	TRBD1	CASRKGQASYNEQFF	TGTGCCAGCAGGAAGGGACAGGCTTCCTACAATGAGCAGTTCTTC
TRBV19	.	TRBJ1-5	TRBD1	CASRGDRTGSQPQHF	TGTGCCAGTAGAGGAGACCGGACAGGGAGTCAGCCCCAGCATTTT
TRBV18	.	TRBJ2-7	.	CASSPQVGRKGYEQYF	TGTGCCAGCTCACCACAGGTCGGCAGGAAGGGGTACGAGCAGTACTTC
TRBV2	.	TRBJ1-2	.	CASRGGVYGYTF	TGTGCCAGCAGAGGGGGGGTCTATGGCTACACCTTC
TRBV7-7	.	TRBJ2-2	.	CASSPYSNTGELFF	TGTGCTAGCAGCCCTTACTCGAACACCGGGGAGCTGTTTTTT
TRBV28	.	TRBJ1-5	.	CASSLRGRSNQPQHF	TGTGCCAGCAGTTTACGGGGTAGGTCGAATCAGCCCCAGCATTTT
TRBV9	.	TRBJ2-2	TRBD2	CASSVGGGTGELFF	TGTGCCAGCAGCGTAGGGGGGGGGACCGGGGAGCTGTTTTTT
TRBV7-2	.	TRBJ2-7	.	CASSQGTGRSYEQYF	TGTGCCAGCAGCCAGGGAACAGGACGATCCTACGAGCAGTACTTC
TRBV6-4	.	TRBJ2-1	.	CASSPSSYNEQFF	TGTGCCAGCAGCCCTTCCTCCTACAATGAGCAGTTCTTC
TRBV15	.	TRBJ2-3	.	CATSRDVSTDTQYF	TGTGCCACCAGCAGAGATGTAAGCACAGATACGCAGTATTTT
TRBV5-1	.	TRBJ2-3	TRBD2	CASSSGLAGGGGTDTQYF	TGCGCCAGCAGCTCGGGACTAGCGGGAGGTGGTGGAACAGATACGCAGTATTTT
TRBV29-1	.	TRBJ2-7	.	CSVVWLSGEQYF	TGCAGCGTTGTCTGGCTCTCGGGGGAGCAGTACTTC
TRBV7-2	.	TRBJ2-5	.	CASSLRLREETQYF	TGTGCCAGCAGCTTGAGACTACGGGAAGAGACCCAGTACTTC
TRBV29-1	.	TRBJ1-3	.	CSVEDLWDKPGNTIYF	TGCAGCGTTGAAGATCTTTGGGACAAACCTGGAAACACCATATATTTT
TRBV7-9	.	TRBJ2-7	.	CASSLVSTARDEQYF	TGTGCCAGCAGCTTAGTTTCCACGGCCAGGGACGAGCAGTACTTC
TRBV6-1	.	TRBJ2-7	TRBD2	CASSEDSGHSSYEQYF	TGTGCCAGCAGTGAGGATAGCGGGCATAGCTCCTACGAGCAGTACTTC
TRBV2	.	TRBJ2-1	TRBD1	CASSYRRDRVYNEQFF	TGTGCCAGCAGTTACCGTCGGGACAGGGTTTACAATGAGCAGTTCTTC
TRBV27	.	TRBJ2-3	.	CASSYTQHASTDTQYF	TGTGCCAGCAGTTACACACAGCACGCTAGCACAGATACGCAGTATTTT
TRBV9	.	TRBJ2-5	TRBD2	CASSGTSGSGETQYF	TGTGCCAGCAGCGGGACTAGCGGGAGTGGGGAGACCCAGTACTTC
TRBV15	.	TRBJ2-1	TRBD2	CATGTSGSNEQFF	TGTGCCACCGGGACTAGCGGGAGTAATGAGCAGTTCTTC
TRBV5-4	.	TRBJ2-7	TRBD2	CASSLTASGTYEQYF	TGTGCCAGCAGCTTAACGGCTAGCGGGACCTACGAGCAGTACTTC
TRBV19	.	TRBJ2-3	.	CASRDRSQPDTQYF	TGTGCCAGTAGGGACAGATCCCAACCAGATACGCAGTATTTT
TRBV5-4	.	TRBJ2-7	TRBD2	CASSLGAGGPHEQYF	TGTGCCAGCAGCTTGGGGGCGGGAGGGCCACACGAGCAGTACTTC
TRBV10-3	.	TRBJ1-1	.	CAILSQENTEAFF	TGTGCCATCCTGTCACAGGAAAACACTGAAGCTTTCTTT
TRBV9	.	TRBJ2-5	TRBD1	CASSGAGTGGETQYF	TGTGCCAGCAGCGGCGCCGGGACAGGGGGAGAGACCCAGTACTTC
TRBV10-3	.	TRBJ2-3	TRBD2	CASGGTSASTDTQYF	TGTGCCAGCGGAGGGACTAGCGCAAGCACAGATACGCAGTATTTT
TRBV9	.	TRBJ1-1	TRBD1	CASSVDGTANTEAFF	TGTGCCAGCAGCGTAGATGGGACAGCGAACACTGAAGCTTTCTTT